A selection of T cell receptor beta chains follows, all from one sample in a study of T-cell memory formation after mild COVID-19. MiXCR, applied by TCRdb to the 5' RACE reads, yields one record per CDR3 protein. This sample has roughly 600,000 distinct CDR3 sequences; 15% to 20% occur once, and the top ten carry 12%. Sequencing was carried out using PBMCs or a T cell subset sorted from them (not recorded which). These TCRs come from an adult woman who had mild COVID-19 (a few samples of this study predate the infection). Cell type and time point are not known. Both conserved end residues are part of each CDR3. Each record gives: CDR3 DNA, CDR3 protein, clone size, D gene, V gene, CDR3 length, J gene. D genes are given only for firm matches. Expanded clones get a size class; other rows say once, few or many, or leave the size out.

DNA: TGTGCCAGCCGTAGGGACAGGAGCAATCAGCCCCAGCATTTT
CDR3: CASRRDRSNQPQHF
size: -
D: TRBD1
V: TRBV6-5
length: 14
J: TRBJ1-5

DNA: TGTGCCACCAGTTCCCCACCGTACGTTGATACGCAGTATTTT
CDR3: CATSSPPYVDTQYF
size: -
D: -
V: TRBV24-1
length: 14
J: TRBJ2-3

DNA: TGTGCCAGCAGCGGCGAGGGGACCGCGGGCGCAGATACGCAGTATTTT
CDR3: CASSGEGTAGADTQYF
size: few
D: -
V: TRBV11-3
length: 16
J: TRBJ2-3

DNA: TGTGCCAGCAGCCCCTGGACAGGGCGGCGGAATGAGCAGTTCTTC
CDR3: CASSPWTGRRNEQFF
size: -
D: TRBD1
V: TRBV7-2
length: 15
J: TRBJ2-1

DNA: TGTGCCAGCAGTTGGGACAGGGCAATTAGTGCAGATACGCAGTATTTT
CDR3: CASSWDRAISADTQYF
size: -
D: TRBD1
V: TRBV12-3/TRBV12-4
length: 16
J: TRBJ2-3

DNA: TGTGCCAGTAGTCCCGGACGGGAAGGGGAGCTGTTTTTT
CDR3: CASSPGREGELFF
size: few
D: -
V: TRBV19
length: 13
J: TRBJ2-2

DNA: TGTGCCAGCAGCTTACCAACCGACAGCTTCTATGGCTACACCTTC
CDR3: CASSLPTDSFYGYTF
size: -
D: -
V: TRBV7-9
length: 15
J: TRBJ1-2

DNA: TGCGCCAGCAGGCATGGTGGGGCCAGGGGGCAGACTGAAGCTTTCTTT
CDR3: CASRHGGARGQTEAFF
size: few
D: TRBD1
V: TRBV4-1
length: 16
J: TRBJ1-1

DNA: TGCGCCAGCAGCCTTTGGACAGCGCCGAACACTGAAGCTTTCTTT
CDR3: CASSLWTAPNTEAFF
size: -
D: -
V: TRBV5-1
length: 15
J: TRBJ1-1

DNA: TGTGCCAGCAGCGTAGGGGCGGGGGGGAGCACAGATACGCAGTATTTT
CDR3: CASSVGAGGSTDTQYF
size: many
D: TRBD2
V: TRBV9
length: 16
J: TRBJ2-3

DNA: TGTGCCAGCATCCGGCTAGCGGAGTCCTACGAGCAGTACTTC
CDR3: CASIRLAESYEQYF
size: -
D: TRBD2
V: TRBV6-2/TRBV6-3
length: 14
J: TRBJ2-7

DNA: TGTGCCAGCAGCTCCGGACAGGGGGCAACAGATACGCAGTATTTT
CDR3: CASSSGQGATDTQYF
size: many
D: TRBD1
V: TRBV3-1
length: 15
J: TRBJ2-3

DNA: TGTGCCAGCAGTTTCCCACAGGGGGCGAACACCGGGGAGCTGTTTTTT
CDR3: CASSFPQGANTGELFF
size: many
D: TRBD1
V: TRBV6-6
length: 16
J: TRBJ2-2

DNA: TGCGCCAGCAGCTTGGGGATTACCAACAGGGTTTCGAACACCGGGGAGCTGTTTTTT
CDR3: CASSLGITNRVSNTGELFF
size: -
D: -
V: TRBV5-1
length: 19
J: TRBJ2-2

DNA: TGTGCCAGCAGCTTGGGTCCGGACTCCTACGAGCAGTACTTC
CDR3: CASSLGPDSYEQYF
size: -
D: -
V: TRBV5-4
length: 14
J: TRBJ2-7

DNA: TGTGCCAGCAGCCCTCAAGCTTTCTTT
CDR3: CASSPQAFF
size: -
D: -
V: TRBV7-9
length: 9
J: TRBJ1-1

DNA: TGTGCCAGCAGCCATACATCGAACACTGAAGCTTTCTTT
CDR3: CASSHTSNTEAFF
size: few
D: -
V: TRBV7-9
length: 13
J: TRBJ1-1

DNA: TGCAGCGGGAGGGGACAGGGGGCAGGTGAGCAGTTCTTC
CDR3: CSGRGQGAGEQFF
size: few
D: TRBD1
V: TRBV29-1
length: 13
J: TRBJ2-1

DNA: TGTGCCAGCAGTAATACAGGGATTCACCAGCCCCAGCATTTT
CDR3: CASSNTGIHQPQHF
size: -
D: -
V: TRBV12-3/TRBV12-4
length: 14
J: TRBJ1-5

DNA: TGCAGCGTTGCCCCGGGACGGTTGAACACTGAAGCTTTCTTT
CDR3: CSVAPGRLNTEAFF
size: -
D: -
V: TRBV29-1
length: 14
J: TRBJ1-1

DNA: TGTGCCACCAGTGATTCACCGTGGGGGACAGGTCGGTCCGGGGAGCTGTTTTTT
CDR3: CATSDSPWGTGRSGELFF
size: many
D: TRBD1
V: TRBV24-1
length: 18
J: TRBJ2-2

DNA: TGTGCCAGCAGGGGGACAGGGACTCAAGAGACCCAGTACTTC
CDR3: CASRGTGTQETQYF
size: -
D: TRBD1
V: TRBV27
length: 14
J: TRBJ2-5

DNA: TGTGCCAGCAGCCCTAAATCAGACCAGGGCCGGAATTCACCCCTCCACTTT
CDR3: CASSPKSDQGRNSPLHF
size: -
D: -
V: TRBV3-1
length: 17
J: TRBJ1-6

DNA: TGTGCCAGCTCTGCGACTAGCGGGAGGTCCTCGTACAATGAGCAGTTCTTC
CDR3: CASSATSGRSSYNEQFF
size: few
D: TRBD2
V: TRBV18
length: 17
J: TRBJ2-1

DNA: TGCGCCAGCAGCGAGGGTCCCTCCAAAGGGAACTATGGCTACACCTTC
CDR3: CASSEGPSKGNYGYTF
size: -
D: -
V: TRBV5-1
length: 16
J: TRBJ1-2

DNA: TGTGCCAGCAGCCAAGAACTCTATGGCTACACCTTC
CDR3: CASSQELYGYTF
size: few
D: -
V: TRBV4-2
length: 12
J: TRBJ1-2

DNA: TGCAGTGCCGGAACCCTTAACACCGGGGAGCTGTTTTTT
CDR3: CSAGTLNTGELFF
size: -
D: -
V: TRBV20-1
length: 13
J: TRBJ2-2

DNA: TGTGCCACCAGCAGAGTCCTTTCCGAAGAGACCCAGTACTTC
CDR3: CATSRVLSEETQYF
size: many
D: -
V: TRBV15
length: 14
J: TRBJ2-5

DNA: TGTGCCAGCAGTTACACTGCCAGTGATTCGTGGAATGAAAAACTGTTTTTT
CDR3: CASSYTASDSWNEKLFF
size: -
D: -
V: TRBV6-5
length: 17
J: TRBJ1-4

DNA: TGTGCCAGCAGCGTAGACACAGGGGGTACTGGAAACACCATATATTTT
CDR3: CASSVDTGGTGNTIYF
size: large
D: TRBD1
V: TRBV9
length: 16
J: TRBJ1-3

DNA: TGTGCCAGCAGCTTGTGGGGACCTCGATTCACAGATACGCAGTATTTT
CDR3: CASSLWGPRFTDTQYF
size: -
D: -
V: TRBV5-6
length: 16
J: TRBJ2-3

DNA: TGTGCCACCAGCAGAGAACCACTAGCGGGAGTTGACAATGAGCAGTTCTTC
CDR3: CATSREPLAGVDNEQFF
size: -
D: TRBD2
V: TRBV15
length: 17
J: TRBJ2-1

DNA: TGTGCCAGCAGTTTGAGCAGGGATAACTATGGCTACACCTTC
CDR3: CASSLSRDNYGYTF
size: few
D: -
V: TRBV12-3/TRBV12-4
length: 14
J: TRBJ1-2

DNA: TGCAGCGTTGAGGGTGGTTCCGAGACCCAGTACTTC
CDR3: CSVEGGSETQYF
size: -
D: -
V: TRBV29-1
length: 12
J: TRBJ2-5

DNA: TGTGCCAGCAGCTCACATGGACAGGGCGCCGGGGAGCTGTTTTTT
CDR3: CASSSHGQGAGELFF
size: few
D: TRBD1
V: TRBV7-3
length: 15
J: TRBJ2-2

DNA: TGTGCCAGCACCCTAGATAGCGGGAGGCCAAGGAATGAGCAGTTCTTC
CDR3: CASTLDSGRPRNEQFF
size: few
D: TRBD2
V: TRBV7-3
length: 16
J: TRBJ2-1

DNA: TGTGCCAGCAGCTTCGATCCGAGCTCCTACAATGAGCAGTTCTTC
CDR3: CASSFDPSSYNEQFF
size: -
D: -
V: TRBV7-2
length: 15
J: TRBJ2-1

DNA: TGTGCCACCAGCAGTTTCTTACAGTTAGGGACAGGGATATCTGGAACTAATGAAAAACTGTTTTTT
CDR3: CATSSFLQLGTGISGTNEKLFF
size: few
D: TRBD1
V: TRBV15
length: 22
J: TRBJ1-4

DNA: TGTGCCAGCAGCCACAAGGGACTAGCGGGAGGTTTGGGTGAGCAGTACTTC
CDR3: CASSHKGLAGGLGEQYF
size: -
D: TRBD2
V: TRBV11-2
length: 17
J: TRBJ2-7

DNA: TGCAGCGCCCTCGGGACTAACTATGGCTACACCTTC
CDR3: CSALGTNYGYTF
size: few
D: -
V: TRBV29-1
length: 12
J: TRBJ1-2

DNA: TGCAGCGTTCTCTTGTCTCAGGGGATCCATGAGCAGTTCTTC
CDR3: CSVLLSQGIHEQFF
size: few
D: -
V: TRBV29-1
length: 14
J: TRBJ2-1

DNA: TGTGCCAGCGCTAGCGGGGGGCGTCGTGGTGAGCAGTTCTTC
CDR3: CASASGGRRGEQFF
size: -
D: TRBD2
V: TRBV25-1
length: 14
J: TRBJ2-1

DNA: TGTGCCAGCAGCTTAGCGCAGACAGGGCCCAATGAGCAGTTCTTC
CDR3: CASSLAQTGPNEQFF
size: -
D: TRBD1
V: TRBV7-9
length: 15
J: TRBJ2-1